This T cell receptor (beta chain) was documented in a study of long-term antiretroviral therapy in people with HIV. Study-wide findings and caveats: Diversity increased after ART yet remained lower than in transplant donor controls. All time points showed a repertoire dominated by clones expanded before ART.

This CDR3 spans 15 amino acids. Germline assignment: CDR1 LNHDA and CDR2 SQIVND (reference sequence). V trimming: 7 bases; J trimming: 5 bases; junction bases outside the gene matches: 8. Each donor had at least one pre-ART and at least two post-ART PBMC samples. Every participant with HIV received treatment in the United States. The libraries were made with immunoSEQ v3.0 at survey level. Assay: immunoSEQ multiplex PCR; the TCRdb copy retains only in-frame clones and omits some. The table shows 19,000 or so clones, with around three quarters occurring only once. Concerning this clone itself: Its target is not known.

The V gene is TRBV19, the J gene TRBJ1-6, with 7 nucleotides matching TRBD1. The source was unsorted PBMCs, collected 2.2 years after starting antiretroviral therapy. This sequence was found in a man over 45 with HIV. DNA for the CDR3: TGTGCCAGTACTACCGACAGGGTGAATAATTCACCCCTCCACTTT. It encodes CASTTDRVNNSPLHF. The full variable domain, in which reference TRBV19 and TRBJ1-6 provide the parts outside the CDR3, is DGGITQSPKYLFRKEGQNVTLSCEQNLNHDAMYWYRQDPGQGLRLIYYSQIVNDFQKGDIAEGYSVSREKKESFPLTVTSAQKNPTAFYLCASTTDRVNNSPLHFGNGTRLTVT.